This TCR beta chain was observed in a study of Graves' ophthalmopathy and Graves' hyperthyroidism. This clonotype was detected ten times or more. Its antigen is unidentified. The hyperthyroidism patients had a new diagnosis of under 2 months' duration and were aged 18 to 65. General observations from the study: In separating ophthalmopathy from stable hyperthyroidism, a 13-signature model achieved 85% to 90% sensitivity and around 80% specificity.

As the template, RNA transcripts were used to amplify TCR beta CDR3 regions. RT-PCR was first run with HTBI primers, then multiplex PCR in a second round. Via MiXCR, TCRdb re-called the multiplex PCR reads, giving one row per CDR3 protein. The table includes 900,000 to 1,200,000 distinct CDR3 sequences, 35% to 40% detected once. The germline gives CDR1 LNHDA, CDR2 SQIVND (reference sequence). This CDR3 contains 13 residues. V was clipped by 5 bases and J by 0 bases, with 8 bases between them. This chain links TRBV19 with TRBJ2-7; no reliable D call. This clonotype was obtained from an adult man with Graves' hyperthyroidism. Sequenced: peripheral blood or thyroid tissue (not recorded which). Here the CDR3 DNA reads TGTGCCAGTAGTGCAACCTTCTCCTACGAGCAGTACTTC. It yields the protein CASSATFSYEQYF.